One T cell receptor beta chain is described in this entry. The sample belongs to a study of control samples from healthy donors and cancer patients. The CDR3 runs 13 residues. Germline V lookup: CDR1 MNHEY, CDR2 SMNVEV (reference sequence). Trimming removed 3 bases at V and 3 bases at J, with 8 bases between. Clones were sequenced by immunoSEQ multiplex PCR, and TCRdb holds only the in-frame ones, with some missing. The sample shows roughly 52,000 clones, 95% to 97% of them seen only once. This chain joins TRBV27 and TRBJ1-1; a possible D gene is TRBD1 (5 bases). This clonotype was sampled from a woman aged 25 to 45 in good health. The specimen was blood. Here the CDR3 reads CASSFGGDTEAFF. In DNA form, the CDR3 reads TGTGCCAGCAGTTTTGGGGGAGACACTGAAGCTTTCTTT.